These 25 T cell receptor beta chains came from one sample sequenced in a study of cytomegalovirus exposure and HLA in healthy donors. The PCR contained 60 Vbeta and 13 Jbeta primers. Sequenced by immunoSEQ multiplex PCR; TCRdb stores in-frame clones only, minus some. The profile shows more than 120,000 clones, around 78% of them singletons. The specimen sequenced was PBMCs. The receptors come from a woman in her thirties or forties in good health and CMV-seropositive.

As DNA, the CDR3 is TGTGCCAGCGGGTGGACGGACAGTCGCAATCAGCCCCAGCATTTT. It codes for CASGWTDSRNQPQHF. V gene TRBV2 combines with J gene TRBJ1-5; tentative D call: TRBD1 (6 bases). Germline V lookup: CDR1 SNHLY, CDR2 FYNNEI. The CDR3 covers 15 residues. V shed 8 bases and J shed 2 bases, with 16 bases lying between them.

The count of this clone is one. This CDR3 is also generated by other DNA sequences in the sample. The chain combines TRBV28 with TRBJ2-2; D remains ambiguous. CDR1 and CDR2 (germline): MDHEN, SYDVKM. Trimming took off 6 bases at V and 1 base at J, with 3 bases between the two ends. This CDR3 is built from 12 residues. The DNA of the CDR3 is TGTGCCAGCAGCCTGAACACCGGGGAGCTGTTTTTT. This encodes CASSLNTGELFF. The variable domain in full, with the rest retrieved from reference TRBV28 and TRBJ2-2, is DVKVTQSSRYLVKRTGEKVFLECVQDMDHENMFWYRQDPGLGLRLIYFSYDVKMKEKGDIPEGYSVSREKKERFSLILESASTNQTSMYLCASSLNTGELFFGEGSRLTVL.

This clone was found a few times. The chain employs TRBV5-1 and TRBJ2-4; tentatively, D is TRBD2 (5 bases). V lost 2 bases, J lost 0 bases, and 12 bases lay in between. The CDR3 consists of 16 residues. Germline CDR1 is SGHRS and CDR2 is YFSETQ. CDR3 residues: CASSFGSNLAKNIQYF. DNA of the CDR3: TGCGCCAGCAGCTTTGGGAGTAATTTAGCCAAAAACATTCAGTACTTC.

This clone was observed once. The chain employs TRBV25-1 and TRBJ2-1; 10 nucleotides match TRBD1. CDR3 length equals 15 residues. V shed 2 bases, J shed 6 bases, and the junction held 4 bases outside the gene matches. Germline V gene data show CDR1 as MGHDK and CDR2 as SYGVNS. CDR3 coding DNA: TGTGCCAGCAGTGAAGGGTGGGACAGGGGCAATGAGCAGTTCTTC. This codes for CASSEGWDRGNEQFF.

Here the CDR3 DNA reads TGTGCCAGCAGTCGAACGGAGCGGCGCTATGGCTACACCTTC. It codes for CASSRTERRYGYTF. This sequence joins TRBV6-5 and TRBJ1-2, with unresolved D. Between the trimmed V and J ends, which lost 5 bases and 4 bases, there was a span of 14 bases. The CDR3 has 14 residues. Germline assignment: CDR1 MNHEY and CDR2 SVGAGI.

The chain couples TRBV5-1 to TRBJ1-1, with 11 bases identical to TRBD1. Germline trimming cut 4 bases from V and 4 bases from J; bases unmatched to any gene: 6. Germline lookup yields CDR1 SGHRS and CDR2 YFSETQ. The CDR3 runs to 15 residues. As DNA, the CDR3 is TGCGCCAGCAGCCTCGGGGGACAGGGGGGCACTGAAGCTTTCTTT. It codes for CASSLGGQGGTEAFF.

V gene TRBV12-5 combines with J gene TRBJ2-2; 9 bases fit TRBD1. CDR1 is LGHNT, CDR2 FRNRAP, per germline. V was clipped by 0 bases and J by 7 bases; unmatched bases: 9. CDR3 length: 17 residues. The CDR3 DNA is TGTGCTAGTGGTTTGGTACCTGGGACAGGGTATGTCGGGGAGCTGTTTTTT. This translates into CASGLVPGTGYVGELFF.

The chain links TRBV4-1 to TRBJ1-2, with 9 bases aligning to TRBD1. J was trimmed by 8 bases and V by 1 base; bases with no gene match: 5. Germline CDR1 and CDR2: MGHRA and YSYEKL. CDR3 size: 14 residues. CDR3: CASSQGGQGRGYTF. The CDR3 DNA reads as TGCGCCAGCAGCCAAGGGGGACAGGGACGGGGCTACACCTTC.

V gene TRBV5-1 combines with J gene TRBJ2-7; 10 bases map to TRBD1. Looked up from germline, CDR1 is SGHRS and CDR2 is YFSETQ. The CDR3 runs 15 residues. J was trimmed by 6 bases and V by 4 bases; bases with no gene match: 10. The CDR3 is CASSAGGTGEVEQYF. The CDR3 nucleotides read TGCGCCAGCAGCGCGGGTGGGACAGGGGAGGTCGAGCAGTACTTC.

This clone was observed a few times. The V and J genes are TRBV2 and TRBJ1-5; no clear D gene. This CDR3 spans 15 amino acids. Germline CDR1 and CDR2: SNHLY and FYNNEI. V lost 1 base to trimming and J lost 4 bases, with 11 bases between them. CDR3: CASSEDSTGNQPQHF. Here the CDR3 DNA reads TGTGCCAGCAGTGAAGATTCAACGGGGAATCAGCCCCAGCATTTT. The full variable domain, in which reference TRBV2 and TRBJ1-5 provide the parts outside the CDR3, is EPEVTQTPSHQVTQMGQEVILRCVPISNHLYFYWYRQILGQKVEFLVSFYNNEISEKSEIFDDQFSVERPDGSNFTLKIRSTKLEDSAMYFCASSEDSTGNQPQHFGDGTRLSIL.

V is TRBV2 and J is TRBJ2-5; D gene unclear. Trimming pared 5 bases from V and 5 bases from J, leaving 6 bases between. CDR1 SNHLY and CDR2 FYNNEI come from the germline V gene. The CDR3 is 11 residues long. The CDR3 sequence: CASSSFETQYF. The DNA for the CDR3 is TGTGCCAGCAGTAGCTTTGAGACCCAGTACTTC.

The rearrangement joins TRBV7-8 to TRBJ1-3; 7 bases line up with TRBD1. Per the germline V gene, CDR1 is SGHVS and CDR2 is FQNEAQ. Germline trimming cut 1 base from V and 4 bases from J; bases unmatched to any gene: 13. This CDR3 comprises 18 residues. The CDR3 protein is CASSLGAGGTNSGNTIYF. CDR3 coding DNA: TGTGCCAGCAGCTTAGGGGCAGGGGGAACGAACAGCGGAAACACCATATATTTT.

The rearrangement links TRBV28 to TRBJ2-7; D is unresolved. The germline V gene has CDR1 MDHEN and CDR2 SYDVKM. CDR3 length: 12 residues. V lost 7 bases, J lost 6 bases, and 13 bases lay in between. CDR3 coding DNA: TGTGCCAGCACCCCGAGCGAGTCCGAGCAGTACTTC. As protein: CASTPSESEQYF. The full variable domain, in which reference TRBV28 and TRBJ2-7 provide the parts outside the CDR3, is DVKVTQSSRYLVKRTGEKVFLECVQDMDHENMFWYRQDPGLGLRLIYFSYDVKMKEKGDIPEGYSVSREKKERFSLILESASTNQTSMYLCASTPSESEQYFGPGTRLTVT.

The chain links TRBV7-2 to TRBJ1-3; 7 bases are shared with TRBD1. After removal of 7 bases from V and 0 bases from J, the junction contained 15 bases not matched to a gene. The germline V gene encodes CDR1 SGHTA and CDR2 FQGNSA. This CDR3 has 18 residues. The DNA for the CDR3 is TGTGCCAGCACCGGTCCGACGACAGGGATGAGCTCTGGAAACACCATATATTTT. Encoded protein: CASTGPTTGMSSGNTIYF.

The chain joins TRBV5-1 to TRBJ2-2; D is perhaps TRBD1 (5 bases). Trimming shortened V by 5 bases and J by 1 base, and 9 bases separated the two germline ends. This CDR3 spans 14 amino acids. The germline gives CDR1 SGHRS, CDR2 YFSETQ. The CDR3 is CASRPGQNTGELFF. CDR3 DNA sequence: TGCGCCAGCAGACCCGGACAGAACACCGGGGAGCTGTTTTTT.

The rearrangement links TRBV7-9 to TRBJ2-7, with D possibly matching TRBD1 (5 bases). V was trimmed by 2 bases and J by 2 bases, leaving 10 bases between them. Germline-derived CDR1 and CDR2 are SEHNR and FQNEAQ (reference sequence). The CDR3 is 14 amino acids. The CDR3 DNA sequence: TGTGCCAGCAGCTTATCGGGCAGGGCCTACGAGCAGTACTTC. This gives the protein CASSLSGRAYEQYF.

The genes are TRBV11-2 and TRBJ2-1; D is uncertain. The germline V gene has CDR1 SGHAT and CDR2 FQNNGV. The CDR3 length is 14 residues. The germline V and J ends were trimmed by 5 bases and 5 bases, with 13 bases remaining between them. The CDR3 region has the DNA TGTGCCAGCAGCCGGGTGCCGGTAGACAATGAGCAGTTCTTC. This sequence encodes CASSRVPVDNEQFF.

CDR3 DNA: TGTGCCAGCAGCTTAGGGGCGGGAGGGTTTTCCGCAGATACGCAGTATTTT. It codes for CASSLGAGGFSADTQYF. The rearrangement uses TRBV7-6 and TRBJ2-3; 9 bases match TRBD2. The CDR3 has 17 amino acids. Germline assignment: CDR1 SGHVS and CDR2 FNYEAQ. The J segment lost 4 bases and the V segment lost 1 base, leaving 9 bases of the junction unmatched. Together with reference TRBV7-6 and TRBJ2-3, the CDR3 gives the full variable domain: GAGVSQSPRYKVTKRGQDVALRCDPISGHVSLYWYRQALGQGPEFLTYFNYEAQQDKSGLPNDRFSAERPEGSISTLTIQRTEQRDSAMYRCASSLGAGGFSADTQYFGPGTRLTVL.

V usage is TRBV5-4 and J usage is TRBJ1-2, with D maybe TRBD1 (6 bases). Germline CDR1 and CDR2: SGHNT and YYREEE (reference sequence). The CDR3 consists of 15 residues. Trimming took 0 bases from V and 8 from J, leaving 17 bases between them. CDR3 in amino acids: CASSLVTGPGRGYTF. CDR3 DNA sequence: TGTGCCAGCAGCTTGGTTACAGGGCCCGGTCGAGGCTACACCTTC.

This clone was detected a few times. The rearrangement uses TRBV5-1 and TRBJ1-4; 10 bases line up with TRBD1. The V segment lost 4 bases and the J segment 6 bases; nucleotides outside the gene matches: 6. The CDR3 extends over 15 amino acids. Germline V lookup: CDR1 SGHRS, CDR2 YFSETQ. The CDR3 loop is CASSDLGQGYEKLFF. CDR3 DNA sequence: TGCGCCAGCAGCGACCTGGGACAGGGGTATGAAAAACTGTTTTTT.

The J gene is TRBJ2-1, the V gene TRBV13; 7 bases are shared with TRBD1. Trimming took 1 base from V and 8 from J; bases not matched to a gene: 8. Germline CDR1 is PRHDT and CDR2 is FYEKMQ (reference sequence). This CDR3 spans 15 amino acids. The CDR3 protein is CASSLAGGRIDEQFF. The CDR3 DNA sequence: TGTGCCAGCAGCTTAGCAGGGGGTAGGATTGATGAGCAGTTCTTC.

This chain uses TRBV4-1 with TRBJ1-3; the match to TRBD1 covers 10 bases. V shed 3 bases, J shed 5 bases, and the junction held 4 bases outside the gene matches. CDR1 and CDR2 (germline): MGHRA, YSYEKL. The CDR3 is 15 residues long. CDR3 coding DNA: TGCGCCAGCAGCCATCCGGGACAGGGGAGAAACACCATATATTTT. This encodes CASSHPGQGRNTIYF.

The chain employs TRBV28 and TRBJ1-2; a weak D match, TRBD1 (6 bases). Trimming removed 2 bases from V and 8 bases from J, with 12 bases in between. This CDR3 region has 13 residues. Germline V CDR1 and CDR2: MDHEN, SYDVKM. The CDR3 coding sequence is TGTGCCAGCAGTTTAGGGCCAGGGGAGGGCTACACCTTC. As protein: CASSLGPGEGYTF.

V usage is TRBV5-1 and J usage is TRBJ2-2, with D perhaps TRBD1 (5 bases). V was shortened by 5 bases and J by 6 bases, with 8 bases between the two germline ends. Per the germline V gene, CDR1 is SGHRS and CDR2 is YFSETQ. This CDR3 has 12 residues. The CDR3 nucleotides are TGCGCCAGCAGACAGACAGCCGGGGAGCTGTTTTTT. It encodes CASRQTAGELFF.

The chain carries TRBV5-1 and TRBJ2-3; 7 bases match TRBD2. The germline gives CDR1 SGHRS, CDR2 YFSETQ. CDR3 length: 17 residues. The V and J ends lost 4 bases and 4 bases, in that order; junction bases with no gene match: 15. CDR3 DNA: TGCGCCAGCAGCCTTGGATCCAGCGGGATAATTTCAGATACGCAGTATTTT. This translates into CASSLGSSGIISDTQYF.